This T cell receptor (beta chain) was captured in a study of immune cell composition in non-small cell lung cancer. Per germline, CDR1 SGHDT and CDR2 YYEEEE. Trimming took 4 bases from V and 2 from J; bases not matched to a gene: 4. This CDR3 is 14 amino acids long. Notes on this clone: Its specificity is not known.

Normal lung sampling was at least 3 cm from the tumour, as distant as possible. Frozen unsorted single-cell suspensions supplied the genomic DNA. The data were produced by immunoSEQ multiplex PCR, yet TCRdb's version contains in-frame clones alone and is incomplete. This table holds several thousand clones, under 80% found once. Findings and limits, study-wide: It was not proven that tumour-reactive clones equal dominant tumour-associated clones. Roughly 82% of squamous and 25% to 35% of adenocarcinoma cases had tumour-associated clones >0.5%.

What was sequenced was non-adjacent lung tissue. The chain joins TRBV5-6 to TRBJ1-2; 8 bases fit TRBD1. This TCR came from a human donor with non-small cell lung cancer. CDR3 residues: CASSLRQGNYGYTF. CDR3 DNA: TGTGCCAGCAGCCTTCGACAGGGGAACTATGGCTACACCTTC.